This entry features one T cell receptor beta chain sequence. The length of the CDR3 is 15 residues. V was pared by 0 bases and J by 3 bases, with 14 bases between. Germline CDR1 is DFQATT and CDR2 is SNEGSKA (reference sequence). The data were taken from a study of T cell repertoires in cytomegalovirus infection. MiXCR, applied by TCRdb to the reads, yields one record per CDR3 protein. The sample holds about 530,000 distinct CDR3 sequences, about 25% seen once. The TCR sequence derives from a human donor in good health (CMV status not recorded). Some clones in this sample may be carry-over from other donors' samples. The sample was PBMCs. The chain carries TRBV20-1 and TRBJ1-2; D call uncertain. The chain's CDR3 is CSARDLRGSDYGYTF. In nucleotides, the CDR3 is TGCAGTGCTAGAGATCTTCGGGGATCTGACTATGGCTACACCTTC.